This TCR beta chain appears in the sequencing data of a study of cytomegalovirus exposure and HLA in healthy donors. Separate from the approximately 720-subject first cohort was the 120-subject validation cohort, to which the donors belonged. The repertoire was sequenced with immunoSEQ multiplex PCR; TCRdb's copy has only in-frame clones and lacks some. The sample gives hundreds of thousands of clones, approximately 90% of which show up once; 0.83% is in the top ten. Study-level points and caveats: According to a later analysis, TCR clusters from the first cohort tended to co-occur in the 120 or so validation repertoires. Reports credit the classifier with highly specific, highly sensitive diagnosis of cytomegalovirus status. Rare TCR sequences predominated, though certain public TCRs were found in many donors.

Only a few counts were recorded for this clone. Its cognate antigen is unknown. The material sequenced was PBMCs. The receptor's source is a woman under 30 in good health and CMV-seronegative.

The CDR3 nucleotides are TGTGCCAGCAGCTTGGAGGGGACTAACTATGGCTACACCTTC. Translation gives CASSLEGTNYGYTF. V gene TRBV5-4 combines with J gene TRBJ1-2, with D possibly TRBD1 on 5 matching bases. The V gene's germline CDR1 is SGHNT and CDR2 YYREEE (reference sequence). Trimming left V 0 bases short and J 0 bases short, with 6 bases between. The CDR3 is made up of 14 amino acids.